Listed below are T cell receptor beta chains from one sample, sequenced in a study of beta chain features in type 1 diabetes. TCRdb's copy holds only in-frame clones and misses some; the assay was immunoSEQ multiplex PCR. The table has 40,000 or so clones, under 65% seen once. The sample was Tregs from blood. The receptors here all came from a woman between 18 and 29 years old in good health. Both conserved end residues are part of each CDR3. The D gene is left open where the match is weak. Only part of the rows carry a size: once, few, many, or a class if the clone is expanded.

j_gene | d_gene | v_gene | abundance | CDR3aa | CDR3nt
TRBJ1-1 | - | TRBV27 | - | CASSLQKNTEAFF | TGTGCCAGCAGTTTACAGAAGAACACTGAAGCTTTCTTT
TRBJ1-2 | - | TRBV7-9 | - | CASSLGGAGYTF | TGTGCCAGCAGCTTAGGGGGCGCTGGCTACACCTTC
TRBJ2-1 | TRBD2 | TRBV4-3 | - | CASSPGLAGGPSYNEQFF | TGCGCCAGCAGCCCGGGACTAGCGGGAGGGCCGTCCTACAATGAGCAGTTCTTC
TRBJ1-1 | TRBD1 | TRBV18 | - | CASSPGQGGRTEAFF | TGTGCCAGCTCACCGGGACAGGGGGGGCGGACTGAAGCTTTCTTT
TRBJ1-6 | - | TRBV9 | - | CASSLDTTNSPLHF | TGTGCCAGCAGCCTAGACACAACAAATTCACCCCTCCACTTT
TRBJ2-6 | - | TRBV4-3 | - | CASSQDFNFWPSGANVLTF | TGCGCCAGCAGCCAAGATTTTAATTTTTGGCCCTCTGGGGCCAACGTCCTGACTTTC
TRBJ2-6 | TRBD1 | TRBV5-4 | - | CASSWTGVGANVLTF | TGTGCCAGCAGCTGGACAGGGGTCGGGGCCAACGTCCTGACTTTC
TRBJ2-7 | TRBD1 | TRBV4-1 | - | CASSQDPDRGRDEQYF | TGCGCCAGCAGCCAAGATCCGGACAGGGGGAGAGACGAGCAGTACTTC
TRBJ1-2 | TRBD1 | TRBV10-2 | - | CASSRDRASGYGYTF | TGCGCCAGCAGCCGGGACAGGGCATCGGGCTATGGCTACACCTTC
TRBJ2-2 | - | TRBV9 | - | CASSVASANTGELFF | TGTGCCAGCAGCGTAGCTAGCGCGAACACCGGGGAGCTGTTTTTT
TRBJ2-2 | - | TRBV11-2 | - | CASSSQGFIGELFF | TGTGCCAGCAGCTCACAGGGCTTTATCGGGGAGCTGTTTTTT
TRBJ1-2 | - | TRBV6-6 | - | CASTQAGGGYTF | TGTGCCAGCACCCAAGCTGGGGGCGGCTACACCTTC
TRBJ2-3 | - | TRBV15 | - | CATSRASVTDTQYF | TGTGCCACCAGCAGAGCCTCAGTGACAGATACGCAGTATTTT
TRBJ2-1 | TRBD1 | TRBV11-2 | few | CASSLGQGIYNEQFF | TGTGCCAGCAGCTTAGGACAGGGGATTTACAATGAGCAGTTCTTC
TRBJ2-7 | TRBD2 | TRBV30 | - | CAWTRIAGHSYEQYF | TGTGCCTGGACGCGTATAGCGGGTCACTCCTACGAGCAGTACTTC
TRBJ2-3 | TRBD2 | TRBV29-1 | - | CSVGRTSGTDTQYF | TGCAGCGTAGGCCGGACTAGCGGCACAGATACGCAGTATTTT
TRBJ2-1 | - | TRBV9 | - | CASSPGAYNEQFF | TGTGCCAGCAGCCCGGGGGCCTACAATGAGCAGTTCTTC
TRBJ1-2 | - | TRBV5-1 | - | CASREGHAVVEGYTF | TGCGCCAGCAGGGAGGGGCACGCGGTCGTGGAAGGCTACACCTTC
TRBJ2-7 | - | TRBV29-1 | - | CSVGGDGRDYEQYF | TGCAGCGTTGGGGGGGACGGACGGGACTACGAGCAGTACTTC
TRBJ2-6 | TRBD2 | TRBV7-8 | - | CASSFASGRAGANVLTF | TGTGCCAGCAGCTTTGCTAGCGGGAGGGCTGGGGCCAACGTCCTGACTTTC
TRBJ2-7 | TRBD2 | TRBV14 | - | CASSQEGTSLPYEQYF | TGTGCCAGCAGCCAGGAGGGGACTAGCCTACCCTACGAGCAGTACTTC
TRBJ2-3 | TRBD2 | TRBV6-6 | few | CASGAGGTDTQYF | TGTGCCAGCGGTGCGGGAGGGACAGATACGCAGTATTTT
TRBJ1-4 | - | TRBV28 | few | CASSESTATNEKLFF | TGTGCCAGCAGTGAAAGCACTGCAACTAATGAAAAACTGTTTTTT
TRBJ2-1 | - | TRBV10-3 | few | CAISEGQKRYNEQFF | TGTGCCATCAGTGAAGGACAGAAACGATACAATGAGCAGTTCTTC
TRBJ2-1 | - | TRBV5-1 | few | CASWPTTQDEQFF | TGCGCCAGTTGGCCCACAACCCAGGATGAGCAGTTCTTC
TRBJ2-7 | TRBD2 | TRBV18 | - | CASSAGVEQYF | TGTGCCAGCTCAGCGGGGGTGGAGCAGTACTTC
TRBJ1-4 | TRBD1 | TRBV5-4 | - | CASSDSRGQTNEKLFF | TGTGCCAGCAGTGACTCCAGGGGGCAAACTAATGAAAAACTGTTTTTT
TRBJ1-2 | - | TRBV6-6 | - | CASSYSQGTHGYTF | TGTGCCAGCAGTTACAGTCAGGGCACACATGGCTACACCTTC
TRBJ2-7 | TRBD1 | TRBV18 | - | CASSPLDRDRSAYEQYF | TGTGCCAGCTCACCACTCGACCGGGACAGGTCCGCCTACGAGCAGTACTTC